The 21 T cell receptor beta chains below were found in one sample sequenced in a study of T cells in Graves' hyperthyroidism and ophthalmopathy (dated by TCRdb to between 2018 and 2021). The library was built by means of multiplex PCR. Sequenced using an Illumina HiSeq 2000. The TCR beta CDR3 regions were amplified from RNA transcripts. For the first round of RT-PCR on the TCR CDR3, the HTBI primer set was used together with the Qiagen OneStep RT-PCR kit. Through fastp at Q25 and MiXCR, TCRdb rebuilt clones from the public reads, retaining in-frame beta chains. Rows with a matching CDR3 protein are joined into one entry that keeps the most common DNA and genes. The sample table records hundreds of thousands of distinct CDR3 sequences; 38% of these occur just once. The leading ten clones occupy approximately 8.7% of the sample. The sequenced sample consisted of blood. All receptors derive from a man aged 18-30 years with Graves' hyperthyroidism.

CDR3 nucleotides: TGTGCCATGCGGGGTTCTGGGGCCAACGTCCTGACTTTC. Translation gives CAMRGSGANVLTF. The gene calls are TRBV19 and TRBJ2-6, with D possibly matching TRBD2 (6 bases). V was trimmed by 10 bases and J by 1 base, leaving 8 bases between them. The CDR3 covers 13 residues. CDR1 is LNHDA, CDR2 SQIVND, per germline (reference sequence).

The rearrangement joins TRBV25-1 to TRBJ1-4; possible D gene TRBD1, 5 bases. Germline assignment: CDR1 MGHDK and CDR2 SYGVNS. V gave up 3 bases and J gave up 6 bases, with 11 bases separating them. The CDR3 totals 14 residues. As DNA, the CDR3 is TGTGCCAGCAGTGATCCGGGACTCCATGAAAAACTGTTTTTT. Translated, it gives CASSDPGLHEKLFF.

The genes are TRBV19 and TRBJ2-2, with D possibly matching TRBD2 (6 bases). The CDR3 runs 14 residues. V gave up 3 bases and J gave up 2 bases, with 7 bases separating them. The germline CDR1 and CDR2 sequences are LNHDA and SQIVND (reference sequence). CDR3 sequence reads: CASSIGLNTGELFF. The CDR3 nucleotides read TGTGCCAGTAGTATTGGACTAAACACCGGGGAGCTGTTTTTT.

This clonotype was counted only a few times. The CDR3: CASSIKTGPPLQETQYF. The DNA of the CDR3 is TGTGCCAGTAGTATAAAGACAGGGCCACCTTTACAAGAGACCCAGTACTTC. The V and J genes are TRBV19 and TRBJ2-5, with 7 bases aligning to TRBD1. The V gene end was trimmed by 2 bases and the J gene end by 2 bases; junction bases not matched to a gene: 11. CDR1 and CDR2 from the germline V gene are LNHDA and SQIVND (reference sequence). The CDR3 is 17 amino acids. Full variable domain (rest looked up from reference TRBV19 and TRBJ2-5): DGGITQSPKYLFRKEGQNVTLSCEQNLNHDAMYWYRQDPGQGLRLIYYSQIVNDFQKGDIAEGYSVSREKKESFPLTVTSAQKNPTAFYLCASSIKTGPPLQETQYFGPGTRLLVL.

CDR3 residues: CASTPSRANVLTF. The CDR3 DNA follows: TGTGCCAGCACTCCGTCCCGGGCCAACGTCCTGACTTTC. The V call is TRBV2, the J call TRBJ2-6; D is uncertain. V dropped 7 bases and J dropped 5 bases, with 9 bases sitting between them. The CDR3 loop spans 13 amino acids. Germline V CDR1 and CDR2: SNHLY, FYNNEI.

This clonotype was seen a single time. Compared with germline, one end of the junction differs, possibly owing to a read error. The chain combines TRBV4-1 with TRBJ2-7, with TRBD1 as a possible D gene (6 bases). In germline, CDR1 is MGHRA, CDR2 YSYEKL. The CDR3 consists of 15 residues. CDR3 protein: CAGSQDGQGINEQYF. The CDR3 DNA reads TGCGCCGGCAGCCAAGATGGGCAGGGGATAAACGAGCAGTACTTC.

A few counts support this clonotype. The chain employs TRBV29-1 and TRBJ2-7, with TRBD1 matching over 11 bases. V lost 4 bases to trimming and J lost 1 base; unmatched junction nucleotides: 3. Germline V CDR1 and CDR2: SQVTM, ANQGSEA. The CDR3 length is 14 residues. The CDR3 spells CSVVRDRGSYEQYF. CDR3 sequence (DNA): TGCAGCGTTGTCCGGGACAGGGGGTCCTACGAGCAGTACTTC.

The sample holds many counts of this clonotype. The rearrangement joins TRBV10-1 to TRBJ1-4; D may be TRBD1 (6 bases). This CDR3 has 14 residues. Trimming took 3 bases from V and 4 from J, leaving 9 bases between them. The germline gives CDR1 WNHNN, CDR2 SYGVQD (reference sequence). For the CDR3, the DNA is TGCGCCAGCAGTGATGGGACAAGTAATGAAAAACTGTTTTTT. This codes for CASSDGTSNEKLFF.

The chain links TRBV24-1 to TRBJ1-2; unclear D gene. V lost 3 bases, J lost 8 bases, and 6 bases lay in between. This CDR3 comprises 11 residues. The germline CDR1 and CDR2 sequences are KGHDR and SFDVKD. The CDR3 here is CATSDGRGYTF. In DNA form, the CDR3 reads TGTGCCACCAGTGATGGACGGGGCTACACCTTC.

The rearrangement joins TRBV29-1 to TRBJ1-2; D is unclear. The CDR3 spans 10 residues. CDR1 and CDR2 (germline): SQVTM, ANQGSEA. The CDR3 here is CIEVTYGYTF. The DNA of the CDR3 is TGCATTGAGGTCACCTATGGCTACACCTTC.

This clonotype was counted many times. The chain uses TRBV2 and TRBJ1-5; D might be TRBD1 (6 bases). Trimming cost V 4 bases and J 5 bases, with 12 bases left between them. Germline V gene sequence: CDR1 SNHLY, CDR2 FYNNEI. The CDR3 has 14 amino acids. The CDR3 nucleotides are TGTGCCAGCAGTGGGGGCAGGGGAGATCAGCCCCAGCATTTT. Its protein is CASSGGRGDQPQHF.

The chain recombines TRBV10-3 with TRBJ2-6; no definite D call. V gave up 10 bases and J gave up 3 bases, with 10 bases separating them. This CDR3 spans 13 amino acids. Germline V gene sequence: CDR1 ENHRY, CDR2 SYGVKD. The chain's CDR3 is CASNSYGANVLTF. The CDR3 region has the DNA TGTGCCAGCAACTCGTATGGGGCCAACGTCCTGACTTTC.

CDR3 coding DNA: TGCAGTGCTAGTGAGGTTCTTGGCTACGAGCAGTACTTC. As protein: CSASEVLGYEQYF. The chain has TRBV20-1 and TRBJ2-7; D is unresolved. This CDR3 contains 13 residues. Trimming stripped 3 bases from V and 3 bases from J, with 12 bases between. Germline values: CDR1 DFQATT, CDR2 SNEGSKA (reference sequence).

A remark on this clonotype: This may stem from a read error, because a much larger clone lies one nucleotide away. V usage is TRBV7-8 and J usage is TRBJ2-5; unclear D gene. V was shortened by 4 bases and J by 4 bases, with 13 bases between the two germline ends. The CDR3 contains 14 residues. Germline CDR1 reads SGHVS; CDR2 reads FQNEAQ. CDR3: CASSYDGTRETQYF. CDR3 nucleotide sequence: TGTGCCAGCAGCTACGACGGCACCAGAGAGACCCAGTACTTC.

The chain combines TRBV25-1 with TRBJ1-2; 7 bases line up with TRBD1. Germline CDR1 and CDR2: MGHDK and SYGVNS. Trimming at V came to 8 bases and at J to 7 bases, leaving 10 bases not matched to a gene. The CDR3 is 13 residues long. The CDR3 is CASVDGQGGGYTF. CDR3 nucleotides: TGTGCCAGCGTTGACGGTCAGGGGGGTGGCTACACCTTC.

Details on this clonotype: Since a much larger clone is just one base distant, this may be a read error. The rearrangement joins TRBV29-1 to TRBJ2-7, with D tentatively TRBD2 (6 bases). The germline V gene encodes CDR1 SQVTM and CDR2 ANQGSEA. The CDR3 spans 11 residues. CDR3 protein: CSAPWRGEQHF. The DNA of the CDR3 is TGCAGCGCCCCCTGGAGGGGAGAGCAGCACTTC.

Ten or more counts support this clonotype. This chain uses TRBV10-3 with TRBJ1-5, with 8 bases matching TRBD1. Unmatched junction bases numbered 10, after V lost 2 bases and J lost 7 bases. This CDR3 spans 16 amino acids. Germline V gene data show CDR1 as ENHRY and CDR2 as SYGVKD. The CDR3 DNA reads TGTGCCATCAGTGAGGGAGTCAGGGGGCGAGAGCAGCCCCAGCATTTT. Its translation: CAISEGVRGREQPQHF.

CDR3 sequence reads: CASSLARTLEAFF. The CDR3, as DNA: TGTGCCAGCAGCTTAGCGCGGACCCTTGAAGCTTTCTTT. V is TRBV7-2 and J is TRBJ1-1, with no clear D. The CDR3 has 13 residues. V was shortened by 0 bases and J by 7 bases, with 9 bases between the two germline ends. CDR1 and CDR2 from the germline V gene are SGHTA and FQGNSA.

This clonotype was observed a handful of times. CDR3 DNA sequence: TGCGCCAGCAGGGTGGAGGGGAGAAGGACTGAAGCTTTCTTT. This gives the protein CASRVEGRRTEAFF. The V gene is TRBV5-1, the J gene TRBJ1-1, with TRBD1 as a possible D gene (5 bases). The CDR3 is 14 residues long. CDR1 SGHRS and CDR2 YFSETQ come from the germline V gene. V lost 5 bases and J lost 5, with 16 bases in between.

The genes are TRBV19 and TRBJ1-1; the D gene is possibly TRBD1 (5 bases). There are 19 residues in the CDR3. Trimming took 6 bases from V and 6 from J, leaving 32 bases between them. Germline CDR1 LNHDA, CDR2 SQIVND (reference sequence). The CDR3 loop is CASRPIYRGGIGKWAEAFF. Here the CDR3 DNA reads TGTGCCAGTAGACCAATATATAGGGGAGGGATCGGTAAATGGGCTGAAGCTTTCTTT. Filled out from reference TRBV19 and TRBJ1-1, the complete variable domain reads DGGITQSPKYLFRKEGQNVTLSCEQNLNHDAMYWYRQDPGQGLRLIYYSQIVNDFQKGDIAEGYSVSREKKESFPLTVTSAQKNPTAFYLCASRPIYRGGIGKWAEAFFGQGTRLTVV.

This clonotype appeared a few times. The chain has TRBV12-3 or TRBV12-4 and TRBJ1-3, with unresolved D. The ends were cut back, 6 bases at V and 7 bases at J, with 13 bases in the middle. This CDR3 spans 13 amino acids. The CDR3 loop is CASRPGGRNTIYF. The CDR3 coding sequence is TGTGCCAGCAGACCAGGAGGGAGGAACACCATATATTTT.